A single sample is the source of the 20 T cell receptor beta chains below, sequenced in a study of blood T cell repertoires in COVID-19. Generated by immunoSEQ multiplex PCR, the TCRdb table keeps only in-frame clones and is missing some. The table records 140,000 to 150,000 clones, roughly 81% of them present only once. Sequenced input: peripheral blood. The receptors shown here come from a human donor with acute or convalescent COVID-19. The donor label of this sample is uncertain.

V is TRBV5-1 and J is TRBJ1-3, with 9 positions matching TRBD1. The CDR3 has 14 amino acids. The junction had 3 bases not matched to a gene; V was cut back by 0 bases and J by 8 bases. Per the germline V gene, CDR1 is SGHRS and CDR2 is YFSETQ. CDR3 sequence reads: CASSLGTGAHTIYF. The DNA of the CDR3 is TGCGCCAGCAGCTTGGGGACAGGGGCGCACACCATATATTTT.

This clone was seen once. The chain combines TRBV3-1 (or the pseudogene TRBV3-2) with TRBJ1-2, with 7 bases lining up with TRBD1. Unmatched junction bases numbered 2, after V lost 4 bases and J lost 3 bases. This CDR3 is 13 amino acids long. Per the germline V gene, CDR1 is LGHDT and CDR2 is YNNKEL (reference sequence). The CDR3 spells CASSRTGDYGYTF. In DNA, the CDR3 is TGTGCCAGCAGCCGAACAGGGGACTATGGCTACACCTTC.

The chain carries TRBV19 and TRBJ1-5; 8 bases fit TRBD1. CDR1 is LNHDA and CDR2 is SQIVND in the germline V gene (reference sequence). Trimming cost V 5 bases and J 0 bases; bases outside gene matches: 6. The CDR3 is 16 amino acids. CDR3 nucleotides: TGTGCCAGTAGTCTCCGACAGGGGATTAGCAATCAGCCCCAGCATTTT. It is translated as CASSLRQGISNQPQHF.

This rearrangement joins TRBV2 to TRBJ1-1; weak D call: TRBD1 (6 bases). Germline V gene sequence: CDR1 SNHLY, CDR2 FYNNEI. The CDR3 extends over 17 amino acids. The germline V and J ends were trimmed by 5 bases and 6 bases, with 25 bases remaining between them. CDR3 sequence: CASSPLTGLVLYAEAFF. CDR3 coding DNA: TGTGCCAGCAGTCCGTTGACAGGACTCGTTTTGTACGCTGAAGCTTTCTTT.

The rearrangement uses TRBV11-1 and TRBJ1-1, with 7 bases fitting TRBD1. Germline lookup yields CDR1 SGHAT and CDR2 FQDESV (reference sequence). V was pared by 5 bases and J by 1 base, with 4 bases of the junction left unmatched. This CDR3 has 14 residues. CDR3 sequence (DNA): TGTGCCAGCAGCACCGGGACAGCGAACACTGAAGCTTTCTTT. It yields the protein CASSTGTANTEAFF.

This sequence joins TRBV11-2 and TRBJ1-6; 7 nucleotides line up with TRBD1. CDR3 length: 14 amino acids. V shed 6 bases and J 5 bases; nucleotides not matched to a gene: 4. Germline V gene sequence: CDR1 SGHAT, CDR2 FQNNGV. CDR3 sequence (DNA): TGTGCCAGCAGGTTGGGGACAGATAATTCACCCCTCCACTTT. Amino acids: CASRLGTDNSPLHF.

J is TRBJ2-7 and V is TRBV2, with 7 nucleotides matching TRBD2. V gave up 4 bases and J gave up 2 bases; unmatched junction bases: 8. The CDR3 is made up of 15 amino acids. Per germline, CDR1 SNHLY and CDR2 FYNNEI. The CDR3 DNA follows: TGTGCCAGCAGTGGGGGGGGACTTGTCACCTACGAGCAGTACGTC. This translates into CASSGGGLVTYEQYV.

About this clone itself: Distinct nucleotide sequences in the sample also encode this CDR3. The J gene is TRBJ1-2, the V gene TRBV12-3 or TRBV12-4; D not resolved. V lost 1 base, J lost 5 bases, and 8 bases lay in between. The CDR3 covers 13 residues. The CDR3 sequence: CASSLGGSYGYTF. The CDR3 DNA follows: TGTGCCAGCAGTTTAGGAGGATCGTATGGCTACACCTTC.

This clone was seen only once. The rearrangement joins TRBV24-1 to TRBJ2-6; D unresolved. Germline CDR1 is KGHDR and CDR2 is SFDVKD. Trimming shortened V by 1 base and J by 4 bases, and 7 bases separated the two germline ends. The CDR3 is made up of 15 amino acids. In nucleotides, the CDR3 is TGTGCCACCAGTGATTTCCCCTACGGGGCCAACGTCCTGACTTTC. It translates to CATSDFPYGANVLTF.

This clone occurred a few times. The chain has TRBV24-1 and TRBJ2-2; a possible D gene is TRBD1 (6 bases). The V and J ends lost 0 bases and 2 bases respectively, with 15 bases between them. Germline V gene data show CDR1 as KGHDR and CDR2 as SFDVKD. The CDR3 runs to 18 residues. The CDR3 reads CATSDLQGTLGNTGELFF. The CDR3 DNA is TGTGCCACCAGTGATTTGCAGGGGACCTTAGGTAACACCGGGGAGCTGTTTTTT.

This chain joins TRBV3-1 (or the pseudogene TRBV3-2) and TRBJ1-3; a weak D match, TRBD1 (5 bases). Germline lookup yields CDR1 LGHDT and CDR2 YNNKEL (reference sequence). The ends were cut back, 6 bases at V and 0 bases at J, with 12 bases in the middle. The CDR3 sequence is 15 residues long. CDR3 coding DNA: TGTGCCAGCAGACTCGGGGGTCCCTCTGGAAACACCATATATTTT. This codes for CASRLGGPSGNTIYF.

The rearrangement links TRBV18 to TRBJ2-7; 11 nucleotides align to TRBD1. V shed 6 bases, J shed 2 bases, and the junction held 3 bases outside the gene matches. Germline V gene lookup returns CDR1 KGHSH and CDR2 LQKENI. The CDR3 spans 14 residues. CDR3 coding DNA: TGTGCCAGCTCGAAGGGACAGGGGGCCTACGAGCAGTACTTC. It is translated as CASSKGQGAYEQYF.

The chain couples TRBV5-6 to TRBJ2-1; D perhaps matches TRBD1 (6 bases). The germline V gene encodes CDR1 SGHDT and CDR2 YYEEEE. The germline V and J ends were trimmed by 3 bases and 0 bases, with 10 bases remaining between them. The CDR3 covers 15 residues. CDR3 protein: CASSSGQSSYNEQFF. CDR3 DNA: TGTGCCAGCAGCTCGGGACAAAGCTCCTACAATGAGCAGTTCTTC.

This clone showed up just once. This rearrangement joins TRBV15 to TRBJ1-3; unclear D gene. Germline CDR1 is LNHNV and CDR2 is YYDKDF (reference sequence). The length of the CDR3 is 14 residues. Trimming stripped 0 bases from V and 0 bases from J, with 3 bases between. The CDR3 coding sequence is TGTGCCACCAGCAGAGACGGCTCTGGAAACACCATATATTTT. Its translation is CATSRDGSGNTIYF.

This chain links TRBV2 with TRBJ2-5; D is undetermined. Germline CDR1 SNHLY, CDR2 FYNNEI. This CDR3 region has 13 residues. Trimming removed 4 bases from V and 0 bases from J, with 6 bases in between. The CDR3 is CASSVNNQETQYF. For the CDR3, the DNA is TGTGCCAGCAGTGTTAACAACCAAGAGACCCAGTACTTC.

The table lists this clone with a count of one. The rearrangement uses TRBV19 and TRBJ1-5; D not certain. The CDR3 is 16 residues long. CDR1 is LNHDA, CDR2 SQIVND, per germline (reference sequence). V lost 3 bases, J lost 6 bases, and 18 bases lay in between. The CDR3 DNA sequence: TGTGCCAGTAGTATGGGGAGACACCCTCGTAGTCAGCCCCAGCATTTT. Its translation: CASSMGRHPRSQPQHF. Complete variable domain (other parts from reference TRBV19 and TRBJ1-5): DGGITQSPKYLFRKEGQNVTLSCEQNLNHDAMYWYRQDPGQGLRLIYYSQIVNDFQKGDIAEGYSVSREKKESFPLTVTSAQKNPTAFYLCASSMGRHPRSQPQHFGDGTRLSIL.

The chain is built from TRBV30 and TRBJ1-2; a weak D match, TRBD1 (6 bases). Trimming took 0 bases from V and 7 from J, leaving 18 bases between them. Germline V gene data show CDR1 as GTSNPN and CDR2 as SVGIG (reference sequence). This CDR3 comprises 15 residues. The CDR3 protein is CAWSVIGQGPGGYTF. In DNA form, the CDR3 reads TGTGCCTGGAGTGTAATAGGGCAGGGGCCCGGTGGCTACACCTTC.

This chain connects TRBV2 to TRBJ2-7; 9 nucleotides align to TRBD2. The V and J ends lost 3 bases and 7 bases, in that order; junction bases with no gene match: 13. The CDR3 is made up of 16 amino acids. Germline CDR1 is SNHLY and CDR2 is FYNNEI. The CDR3 DNA reads TGTGCCAGCAGTGATCCCCCGGGCGGGGGGGCAGGGGAGCAGTACGTC. It yields the protein CASSDPPGGGAGEQYV.

The V call is TRBV11-2, the J call TRBJ1-2, with D maybe TRBD1 (5 bases). The CDR3 is 16 amino acids. Germline lookup yields CDR1 SGHAT and CDR2 FQNNGV. Trimming shortened V by 0 bases and J by 0 bases, and 11 bases separated the two germline ends. The CDR3 nucleotides are TGTGCCAGCAGCTTAGATCAGGGCACCCCTAACTATGGCTACACCTTC. Its translation is CASSLDQGTPNYGYTF.

This chain connects TRBV7-3 to TRBJ2-5; D perhaps matches TRBD2 (6 bases). Deletions cut 3 bases from V and 3 bases from J, with 8 bases between. The germline CDR1 and CDR2 sequences are SGHTA and FQGTGA. The CDR3 contains 13 residues. The CDR3 DNA reads as TGTGCCAGCAGCTTCGGGAGCGAAGAGACCCAGTACTTC. Protein sequence: CASSFGSEETQYF.